This is a list of T cell receptor beta chains from one sample in a study of radiotherapy plus CTLA-4 blockade in lung cancer. Profiled with immunoSEQ multiplex PCR; TCRdb holds only in-frame clones, not every one. The sample has 43,000 or so clones, 73% seen once. Here the sequenced sample was peripheral blood, taken from a patient treated with radiotherapy plus ipilimumab. All receptors derive from a human donor with non-small cell lung cancer who had a complete response to radiotherapy plus ipilimumab. CDR3s include the opening cysteine and the closing phenylalanine or tryptophan. A D gene is named only where the DNA matches it firmly. Clone size is stated in some rows and not others, as once, few, many or a class when expanded.

j_gene	abundance	d_gene	v_gene	CDR3nt	CDR3aa
TRBJ2-5	-	-	TRBV28	TGTGCCAGCAGTGCGGACCCCGACAGATTACAAGAGACCCAGTACTTC	CASSADPDRLQETQYF
TRBJ1-5	few	-	TRBV6-6	TGTGCCAGCAGAGGACATACGGTGAATCAGCCCCAGCATTTT	CASRGHTVNQPQHF
TRBJ1-6	-	TRBD1	TRBV6-5	TGTGCCAGCAGCCGACCGGGACAGCGTGGGTCACCCCTCCACTTT	CASSRPGQRGSPLHF
TRBJ1-5	-	TRBD1	TRBV23-1	TGCGCCAGCAGTCCGTACAGGGGGCGCTTGAATCAGCCCCAGCATTTT	CASSPYRGRLNQPQHF
TRBJ1-2	-	-	TRBV7-9	TGTGCCAGCAGCCTACCCCCCCGGGAGAACTATGGCTACACCTTC	CASSLPPRENYGYTF
TRBJ2-3	-	TRBD2	TRBV13	TGTGCCAGCAGCAGAGGAGCGGGAGGGGCAGATACGCAGTATTTT	CASSRGAGGADTQYF
TRBJ1-5	few	-	TRBV19	TGTGCCAGTAGTATCAGTGTCAATCAGCCCCAGCATTTT	CASSISVNQPQHF
TRBJ1-5	few	-	TRBV10-3	TGTGCCATCAGGGCCTCGGAGAATCAGCCCCAGCATTTT	CAIRASENQPQHF
TRBJ2-5	-	-	TRBV6-6	TGTGCCAGCCTTGACAGTAACCAAGAGACCCAGTACTTC	CASLDSNQETQYF
TRBJ1-1	few	-	TRBV19	TGTGCCAGCCCCTCCAGGGCGACGAACACTGAAGCTTTCTTT	CASPSRATNTEAFF
TRBJ2-3	few	-	TRBV6-4	TGTGCCAGCAGTGCGCGGTCATATACGCAGTATTTT	CASSARSYTQYF
TRBJ2-7	-	TRBD2	TRBV7-9	TGTGCCAGCGGGACGACTAGCCGCAGCAGCGAGCAGTACTTC	CASGTTSRSSEQYF
TRBJ1-4	-	TRBD1	TRBV5-1	TGCGCCAGCAGCCCGACAGGGCCTAATGAAAAACTGTTTTTT	CASSPTGPNEKLFF
TRBJ2-7	-	TRBD2	TRBV6-6	TGTGCCAGCAGTTACGAGCTAGCGGGGGTAATCTACGAGCAGTACTTC	CASSYELAGVIYEQYF
TRBJ1-1	-	TRBD1	TRBV6-5	TGTGCCAGCAGTTACGGGACAGGCTTGAACACTGAAGCTTTCTTT	CASSYGTGLNTEAFF
TRBJ2-5	-	-	TRBV27	TGTGCCAGCAGGTACAGGGTCCGTGAGACCCAGTACTTC	CASRYRVRETQYF
TRBJ2-1	-	TRBD2	TRBV10-1	TGCGCCAGCAGTGAGTCGAGTCTAGCGGGAGCCTCGAGGTTCTTC	CASSESSLAGASRFF
TRBJ2-2	-	TRBD2	TRBV5-1	TGCGCCAGCAGACCGGACGGACTAGCCTCGACCGGGGAGCTGTTTTTT	CASRPDGLASTGELFF
TRBJ1-2	-	-	TRBV4-1	TGCGCCAGCAGCCAACAAGGGGCCGGCTACACCTTC	CASSQQGAGYTF
TRBJ2-7	-	-	TRBV5-6	TGTGCCAGCAGCCGGACAGGCCGCGGGGTGGGGCAGTACTTC	CASSRTGRGVGQYF
TRBJ1-4	-	TRBD1	TRBV7-2	TGTGCCAGCAGCCGACAGGGTGGCGCTAATGAAAAACTGTTTTTT	CASSRQGGANEKLFF
TRBJ2-4	-	TRBD1	TRBV7-9	TGTGCCAGCAGCTTAGCCGGGACAGGCAAAAACATTCAGTACTTC	CASSLAGTGKNIQYF
TRBJ2-7	-	TRBD1	TRBV19	TGTGCCAGTAGACACAGGGGCTCCTACGAGCAGTACTTC	CASRHRGSYEQYF
TRBJ2-7	-	-	TRBV6-6	TGTGCCAGCAGTCCTGAGTGGTCCTCCTACGAGCAGTACTTC	CASSPEWSSYEQYF
TRBJ2-2	medium-sized	-	TRBV6-5	TGTGCCAGCAGTTACCAACAGGGAACCGGGGAGCTGTTTTTT	CASSYQQGTGELFF
TRBJ2-2	-	TRBD2	TRBV5-1	TGCGCCAGCACCGCAAGCGGGGATTCTCCCGGGGAGCTGTTTTTT	CASTASGDSPGELFF
TRBJ1-5	-	TRBD1	TRBV6-1	TGTGCCAGCACGGAGGGGGCGCAAGATCAGCCCCAGCATTTT	CASTEGAQDQPQHF
TRBJ1-2	-	TRBD1	TRBV5-4	TGTGCCAGCAGCGTTGCCGGGACAGGGGGAGGCGGCTACACCTTC	CASSVAGTGGGGYTF
TRBJ1-3	-	-	TRBV19	TGTGCCAGCAGGCTGTCCTCTGGAAACACCATATATTTT	CASRLSSGNTIYF
TRBJ1-5	-	-	TRBV27	TGTGCCAGCAGTCGGCGGGGGGGGGTAGGACAGCCCCAGCATTTT	CASSRRGGVGQPQHF
TRBJ1-1	-	TRBD1	TRBV5-1	TGCGCCAGCGGACAGGGTCACACTGAAGCTTTCTTT	CASGQGHTEAFF
TRBJ1-2	-	-	TRBV28	TGTGCCAGCAGTTTAGTAGGAGACGACGGAAACTATGGCTACACCTTC	CASSLVGDDGNYGYTF
TRBJ2-1	-	TRBD2	TRBV10-1	TGCGCCAGCAGCACTGGACTAGCGGGAATCGATGAGCAGTTCTTC	CASSTGLAGIDEQFF
TRBJ2-5	-	TRBD2	TRBV18	TGTGCCAGCTCACCCACTAGCGGTTTTCGAGAGACCCAGTACTTC	CASSPTSGFRETQYF
TRBJ1-5	once	TRBD1	TRBV6-1	TGTGCCAGCAGTGAATCGGGGACAGGGAATCAGCCCCAGCATTTT	CASSESGTGNQPQHF
TRBJ2-3	-	TRBD2	TRBV28	TGTGCCAGCAGTTACGCCGGGACTAGCGGGACGCAGTATTTT	CASSYAGTSGTQYF
TRBJ2-1	-	-	TRBV5-1	TGCGCCAGCAGCCCAAGAACAGGATACTACAATGAGCAGTTCTTC	CASSPRTGYYNEQFF
TRBJ2-7	-	-	TRBV6-1	TGTGCCAGTCCCTCGCCAGGCCCTTCCTACGAGCAGTGCTTC	CASPSPGPSYEQCF
TRBJ2-2	-	-	TRBV7-8	TGTGCCAGCAGCTATCAGGGTATAGCGGACACCGGGGAGCTGTTTTTT	CASSYQGIADTGELFF
TRBJ2-7	few	TRBD1	TRBV6-5	TGTGCCAGCAGCGGGGACAGGCACTCCTACGAGCAGTACTTC	CASSGDRHSYEQYF
TRBJ1-1	-	-	TRBV27	TGTGCCAGCACTATGAGGGAGGGACTCACTGAAGCTTTCTTT	CASTMREGLTEAFF
TRBJ1-6	few	-	TRBV25-1	TGTGCCAGCAACACAGGGACCTATAATTCACCCCTCCACTTT	CASNTGTYNSPLHF